The next 27 T cell receptor beta chains were all read from a single sample in a study of T cell responses to AZD1222 COVID-19 vaccine. The protocol was immunoSEQ multiplex PCR, while the TCRdb copy is restricted to in-frame clones and leaves out a portion. The table shows around 200,000 clones, with about 93% occurring only once. The source was peripheral blood, collected 28 days after the second dose of the MenACWY control vaccine. Every receptor here comes from an adult who received the MenACWY meningococcal vaccine as a control.

This clone was counted a single time. The rearrangement joins TRBV3-1 (or the pseudogene TRBV3-2) to TRBJ1-4; no reliable D call. The CDR3 extends over 14 amino acids. The germline V gene encodes CDR1 LGHDT and CDR2 YNNKEL (reference sequence). Trimming took 5 bases from V and 6 from J, leaving 13 bases between them. The DNA of the CDR3 is TGTGCCAGCAGCGAACACGCCCGGGATGAAAAACTGTTTTTT. Its translation is CASSEHARDEKLFF.

CDR3 sequence: CATSDLGVGTDTQYF. CDR3 nucleotides: TGTGCCACCAGTGATTTGGGGGTCGGCACAGATACGCAGTATTTT. V is TRBV24-1 and J is TRBJ2-3, with D unresolved. V was shortened by 0 bases and J by 1 base, with 7 bases between the two germline ends. Per the germline V gene, CDR1 is KGHDR and CDR2 is SFDVKD. The CDR3 spans 15 residues.

The chain recombines TRBV6-5 with TRBJ2-3; possibly TRBD2 for D (6 bases). This CDR3 has 13 residues. The V end was cut by 8 bases, the J end by 2 bases, with 11 bases between. Germline loops: CDR1 MNHEY, CDR2 SVGAGI. CDR3 protein: CASGGSSTDTQYF. In DNA form, the CDR3 reads TGTGCCAGCGGGGGGTCCTCCACAGATACGCAGTATTTT.

This clone was found once. The chain combines TRBV13 with TRBJ1-1; D is undetermined. Germline CDR1 PRHDT, CDR2 FYEKMQ (reference sequence). V was cut by 5 bases and J by 3 bases, with 7 bases left in between. CDR3 length: 12 residues. In nucleotides, the CDR3 is TGTGCCAGCAGCCTGGAGTACACTGAAGCTTTCTTT. This sequence encodes CASSLEYTEAFF.

The chain uses TRBV7-6 and TRBJ2-3; the match to TRBD2 covers 10 bases. This CDR3 is 16 amino acids long. Germline loops: CDR1 SGHVS, CDR2 FNYEAQ. J lost 4 bases, V lost 5 bases, and 9 bases had no gene match. This CDR3 reads CASSLQRGGVADTQYF. CDR3 DNA: TGTGCCAGCAGCCTACAGCGGGGGGGCGTCGCAGATACGCAGTATTTT.

V usage is TRBV28 and J usage is TRBJ2-2, with 7 bases that match TRBD2. The ends lost 7 bases at V and 1 base at J; junction bases unmatched: 6. Germline values: CDR1 MDHEN, CDR2 SYDVKM. The CDR3 has 15 amino acids. The CDR3: CASITGGGNTGELFF. The CDR3 region has the DNA TGTGCCAGCATAACCGGCGGGGGGAACACCGGGGAGCTGTTTTTT. Full variable domain (remainder filled in from reference TRBV28 and TRBJ2-2): DVKVTQSSRYLVKRTGEKVFLECVQDMDHENMFWYRQDPGLGLRLIYFSYDVKMKEKGDIPEGYSVSREKKERFSLILESASTNQTSMYLCASITGGGNTGELFFGEGSRLTVL.

The DNA for the CDR3 is TGTGCCAGCAGTTACGGGGGACAGGGGTACAATGAGCAGTTCTTC. Its translation: CASSYGGQGYNEQFF. The chain couples TRBV6-5 to TRBJ2-1; 10 bases map to TRBD1. V dropped 2 bases and J dropped 4; count of bases not matched to a gene: 2. The CDR3 has 15 amino acids. Looked up from germline, CDR1 is MNHEY and CDR2 is SVGAGI.

The sample holds one count of this clone. The chain combines TRBV3-1 (or the pseudogene TRBV3-2) with TRBJ1-6, with D perhaps matching TRBD1 (5 bases). The V gene lost 1 base and the J gene lost 0 bases, with 10 bases spanning the gap. The V gene's germline CDR1 is LGHDT and CDR2 YNNKEL (reference sequence). The CDR3 loop spans 17 amino acids. Here the CDR3 DNA reads TGTGCCAGCAGCCAAGTTCCAGGGAGCTCCTATAATTCACCCCTCCACTTT. This gives the protein CASSQVPGSSYNSPLHF.

This rearrangement joins TRBV28 to TRBJ1-5, with 7 nucleotides matching TRBD1. Germline loops: CDR1 MDHEN, CDR2 SYDVKM. V lost 5 bases to trimming and J lost 11 bases; unmatched junction nucleotides: 3. The CDR3 contains 11 residues. CDR3 in DNA: TGTGCCAGCAGTACGACAGGGTCCCAGCATTTT. Residues: CASSTTGSQHF.

V usage is TRBV6-6 and J usage is TRBJ2-3; D is uncertain. Germline V gene data show CDR1 as MNHNY and CDR2 as SVGAGI (reference sequence). The germline V and J ends were trimmed by 6 bases and 0 bases, with 10 bases remaining between them. The length of the CDR3 is 14 residues. The CDR3 DNA reads TGTGCCAGCAGCCCTTCGAGCAGCACAGATACGCAGTATTTT. This sequence encodes CASSPSSSTDTQYF.

The chain uses TRBV5-4 and TRBJ1-2, with TRBD1 matching over 7 bases. Unmatched junction bases numbered 7, after V lost 9 bases and J lost 8 bases. Germline CDR1 SGHNT, CDR2 YYREEE (reference sequence). The CDR3 loop spans 11 amino acids. The CDR3 loop reads CATSGGGGYTF. The CDR3 coding sequence is TGTGCCACCTCAGGGGGAGGAGGCTACACCTTC.

The chain employs TRBV1 and TRBJ2-4; TRBD2 is the table's D call and was not checked against the DNA. TRBV1 is an annotated pseudogene. The CDR3 has 18 residues. The CDR3 loop is CTSSQDRRGAGALSLQYF. Here the CDR3 DNA reads TGCACCAGCAGCCAAGATCGTAGGGGAGCGGGGGCCCTGTCCCTTCAGTACTTC.

V and J are TRBV29-1 and TRBJ1-2; the D is unclear. The CDR3 totals 13 residues. Germline loops: CDR1 SQVTM, CDR2 ANQGSEA. Trimming removed 4 bases at V and 5 bases at J, with 14 bases between. The CDR3 protein is CSVGFGGSYGYTF. Here the CDR3 DNA reads TGCAGCGTTGGCTTCGGCGGCTCGTATGGCTACACCTTC.

The chain carries TRBV20-1 and TRBJ1-3; D uncertain. This CDR3 has 11 residues. With 5 bases removed from V and 4 bases from J, the gap between germline ends came to 6 bases. Per the germline V gene, CDR1 is DFQATT and CDR2 is SNEGSKA (reference sequence). Written as DNA, the CDR3 is TGCAGTGCTTGGAGGGGAAACACCATATATTTT. Translated: CSAWRGNTIYF.

CDR3 in amino acids: CASSYLGTGNEKLFF. The CDR3 nucleotides read TGTGCCAGCAGTTACTTAGGGACAGGGAATGAAAAACTGTTTTTT. The gene calls are TRBV6-6 and TRBJ1-4; 9 positions match TRBD1. This CDR3 region has 15 residues. The junction had 2 bases not matched to a gene; V was cut back by 1 base and J by 5 bases. CDR1 and CDR2 (germline): MNHNY, SVGAGI (reference sequence).

This chain connects TRBV15 to TRBJ1-5; D ambiguous. CDR1 LNHNV and CDR2 YYDKDF come from the germline V gene (reference sequence). Trimming shortened V by 11 bases and J by 8 bases, and 7 bases separated the two germline ends. This CDR3 region has 9 residues. DNA of the CDR3: TGTGCCCCATCAAAGCCCCAGCATTTT. The encoded protein is CAPSKPQHF.

The chain recombines TRBV5-1 with TRBJ1-4; no clear D. In germline, CDR1 is SGHRS, CDR2 YFSETQ. V was trimmed by 0 bases and J by 5 bases, leaving 8 bases between them. The CDR3 covers 14 residues. This chain's CDR3 is CASSLGGKNEKLFF. The CDR3 nucleotides are TGCGCCAGCAGCTTGGGAGGAAAAAATGAAAAACTGTTTTTT.

The chain employs TRBV30 and TRBJ1-2, with a tentative D call TRBD1 (6 bases). The CDR3 extends over 12 amino acids. The germline CDR1 and CDR2 sequences are GTSNPN and SVGIG (reference sequence). Trimming left V 5 bases short and J 2 bases short, with 9 bases between. The chain's CDR3 is CAWGGANYGYTF. CDR3 bases: TGTGCCTGGGGGGGGGCGAACTATGGCTACACCTTC.

The rearrangement uses TRBV20-1 and TRBJ2-1, with 10 positions matching TRBD2. Germline V gene lookup returns CDR1 DFQATT and CDR2 SNEGSKA (reference sequence). The trim removed 3 bases at V and 14 bases at J, leaving 13 bases unmatched. The CDR3 is 14 amino acids. CDR3 coding DNA: TGCAGTGCTAGTAGTGGGCTAGCGGGGGTTATCGAGTTCTTC. Translated: CSASSGLAGVIEFF.

The genes are TRBV5-8 and TRBJ2-2; a possible D gene is TRBD2 (6 bases). The germline V gene has CDR1 SGHTS and CDR2 YDEGEE. The CDR3 is 15 residues long. V lost 2 bases and J lost 4, with 12 bases in between. CDR3 loop: CASSLPHGSTGELFF. The CDR3 nucleotides read TGTGCCAGCAGCTTACCACACGGGAGCACCGGGGAGCTGTTTTTT.

The chain employs TRBV5-1 and TRBJ2-3; 7 bases agree with TRBD1. The V and J ends lost 5 bases and 10 bases, in that order; junction bases with no gene match: 10. The CDR3 extends over 13 amino acids. Germline CDR1 is SGHRS and CDR2 is YFSETQ. The CDR3 loop is CASRPTGPGPQYF. The CDR3 bases are TGCGCCAGCAGACCGACAGGGCCCGGCCCGCAGTATTTT.

This rearrangement joins TRBV7-9 to TRBJ2-1; D not resolved. Germline V lookup: CDR1 SEHNR, CDR2 FQNEAQ (reference sequence). This CDR3 spans 14 amino acids. V lost 0 bases, J lost 3 bases, and 6 bases lay in between. The CDR3 DNA sequence: TGTGCCAGCAGCTTAGCTCCTAGCTACAATGAGCAGTTCTTC. Its translation: CASSLAPSYNEQFF.

This clone has only one observation. The chain is built from TRBV2 and TRBJ1-2; D gene ambiguous. The CDR3 covers 13 residues. Germline V gene lookup returns CDR1 SNHLY and CDR2 FYNNEI. Deletions cut 5 bases from V and 3 bases from J, with 10 bases between. The CDR3 here is CASSYHGDYGYTF. CDR3 nucleotide sequence: TGTGCCAGCAGTTATCACGGAGACTATGGCTACACCTTC. The entire variable domain, with the rest obtained from reference TRBV2 and TRBJ1-2, is as follows: EPEVTQTPSHQVTQMGQEVILRCVPISNHLYFYWYRQILGQKVEFLVSFYNNEISEKSEIFDDQFSVERPDGSNFTLKIRSTKLEDSAMYFCASSYHGDYGYTFGSGTRLTVV.

The V and J genes are TRBV6-5 and TRBJ1-2, with D perhaps matching TRBD1 (5 bases). The CDR3 loop spans 15 amino acids. Trimming left V 6 bases short and J 4 bases short, with 18 bases between. Looked up from germline, CDR1 is MNHEY and CDR2 is SVGAGI. This chain's CDR3 is CASRPFRDPSYGYTF. The DNA of the CDR3 is TGTGCCAGCAGGCCTTTCAGGGACCCGAGCTATGGCTACACCTTC.

This clone is a singleton in its sample. The genes are TRBV6-1 and TRBJ1-6, with D perhaps TRBD1 (5 bases). The CDR3 consists of 12 residues. Germline CDR1 and CDR2: MNHNS and SASEGT. V lost 7 bases to trimming and J lost 15 bases, with 16 bases between them. The DNA for the CDR3 is TGTGCCAGCACCCGAACGGGGGTGCACCTCCACTTT. Translated, it gives CASTRTGVHLHF.

The chain couples TRBV6-6 to TRBJ1-6, with no clear D. The CDR3 is made up of 13 amino acids. V was trimmed by 8 bases and J by 6 bases, leaving 11 bases between them. CDR1 and CDR2 (germline): MNHNY, SVGAGI (reference sequence). The CDR3 DNA reads as TGTGCCAGCCGCAAGGCCTCTAATTCACCCCTCCACTTT. Translated, it gives CASRKASNSPLHF.

The chain recombines TRBV11-2 with TRBJ1-3, with TRBD1 matching 9 bases. Germline V gives CDR1 SGHAT, CDR2 FQNNGV. J gave up 4 bases and V 4 bases, and 5 bases lay outside the gene matches. The length of the CDR3 is 15 residues. This CDR3 reads CASSSQGAGGNTIYF. The DNA of the CDR3 is TGTGCCAGCAGCTCACAGGGGGCTGGGGGAAACACCATATATTTT.